This T cell receptor (beta chain) was captured by sequencing in a study of Graves' ophthalmopathy and Graves' hyperthyroidism. Study-level points and caveats: Ophthalmopathy progression prediction by the model yielded a sensitivity of about 68% and a specificity of approximately 72%.

The trim removed 6 bases at V and 0 bases at J, leaving 4 bases unmatched. The CDR3 totals 13 residues. Germline CDR1 and CDR2: SQVTM and ANQGSEA. Newly diagnosed, the hyperthyroidism patients had under 2 months' duration and were aged 18 to 65. In the case of this clonotype: No antigen is known for it.

The authors amplified TCR beta CDR3 regions from RNA transcripts. HTBI primers were used in a first-round RT-PCR, which preceded a second-round multiplex PCR. TCRdb called the multiplex PCR reads again in MiXCR, with one record for every CDR3 protein. Among over a million distinct CDR3 sequences listed, 35% to 45% were seen once. The source is an adult man with Graves' hyperthyroidism. J is TRBJ1-2 and V is TRBV29-1; TRBD1 matches 7 bases. The specimen was peripheral blood or thyroid tissue (not recorded which). CDR3 nucleotides: TGCAGCGTCATGACAGGGCCTAACTATGGCTACACCTTC. This encodes CSVMTGPNYGYTF.